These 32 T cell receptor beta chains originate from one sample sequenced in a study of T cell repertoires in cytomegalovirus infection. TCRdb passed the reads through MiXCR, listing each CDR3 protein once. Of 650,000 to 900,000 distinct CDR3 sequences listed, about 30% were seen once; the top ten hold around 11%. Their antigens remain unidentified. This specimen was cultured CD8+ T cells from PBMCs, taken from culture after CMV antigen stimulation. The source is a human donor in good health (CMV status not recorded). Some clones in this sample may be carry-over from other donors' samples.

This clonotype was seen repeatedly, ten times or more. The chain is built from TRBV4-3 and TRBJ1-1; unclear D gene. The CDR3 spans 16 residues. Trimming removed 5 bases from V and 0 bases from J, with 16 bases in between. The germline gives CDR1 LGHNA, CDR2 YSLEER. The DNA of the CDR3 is TGCGCCAGCAGCTTCCAGATAGGGTCCATGAACACTGAAGCTTTCTTT. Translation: CASSFQIGSMNTEAFF.

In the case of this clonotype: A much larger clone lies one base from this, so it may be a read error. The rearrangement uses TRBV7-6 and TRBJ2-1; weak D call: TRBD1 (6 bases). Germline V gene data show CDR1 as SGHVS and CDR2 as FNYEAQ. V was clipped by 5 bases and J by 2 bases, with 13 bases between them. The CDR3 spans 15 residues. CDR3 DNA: TGTGCCAGCAGCCAGGCAGGGGAACCCTACAATGAGCAGTTCTTC. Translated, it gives CASSQAGEPYNEQFF. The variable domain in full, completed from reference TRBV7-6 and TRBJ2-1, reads GAGVSQSPRYKVTKRGQDVALRCDPISGHVSLYWYRQALGQGPEFLTYFNYEAQQDKSGLPNDRFSAERPEGSISTLTIQRTEQRDSAMYRCASSQAGEPYNEQFFGPGTRLTVL.

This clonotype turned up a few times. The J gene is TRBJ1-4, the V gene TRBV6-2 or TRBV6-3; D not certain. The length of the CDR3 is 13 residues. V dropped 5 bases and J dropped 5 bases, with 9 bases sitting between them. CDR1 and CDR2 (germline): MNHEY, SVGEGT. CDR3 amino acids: CASSTRPNEKLFF. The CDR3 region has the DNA TGTGCCAGCAGTACCAGGCCGAATGAAAAACTGTTTTTT.

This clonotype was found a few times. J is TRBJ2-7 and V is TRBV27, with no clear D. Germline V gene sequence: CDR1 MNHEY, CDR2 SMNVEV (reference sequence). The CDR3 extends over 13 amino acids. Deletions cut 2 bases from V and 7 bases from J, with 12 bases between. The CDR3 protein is CASSLRPSEEQYV. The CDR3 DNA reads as TGTGCCAGCAGTTTAAGACCCTCTGAAGAGCAGTACGTC.

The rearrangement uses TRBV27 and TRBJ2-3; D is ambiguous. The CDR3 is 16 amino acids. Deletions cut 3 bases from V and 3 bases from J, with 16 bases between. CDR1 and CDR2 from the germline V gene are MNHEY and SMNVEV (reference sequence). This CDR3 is CASSFPTELGTDTQYF. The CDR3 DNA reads TGTGCCAGCAGTTTTCCCACCGAATTAGGGACAGATACGCAGTATTTT.

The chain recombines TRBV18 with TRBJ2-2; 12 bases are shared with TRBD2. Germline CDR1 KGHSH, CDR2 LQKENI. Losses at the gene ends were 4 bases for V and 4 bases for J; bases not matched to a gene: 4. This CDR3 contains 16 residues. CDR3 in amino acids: CASSHGLAGPTGELFF. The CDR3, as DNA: TGTGCCAGCTCACATGGACTAGCGGGGCCCACCGGGGAGCTGTTTTTT.

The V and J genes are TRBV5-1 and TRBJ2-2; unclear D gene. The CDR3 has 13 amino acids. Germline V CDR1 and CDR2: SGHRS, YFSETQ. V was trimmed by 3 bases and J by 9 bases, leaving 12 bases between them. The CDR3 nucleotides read TGCGCCAGCAGCTCTGCCGGACGTAGGGAGCTGTTTTTT. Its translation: CASSSAGRRELFF.

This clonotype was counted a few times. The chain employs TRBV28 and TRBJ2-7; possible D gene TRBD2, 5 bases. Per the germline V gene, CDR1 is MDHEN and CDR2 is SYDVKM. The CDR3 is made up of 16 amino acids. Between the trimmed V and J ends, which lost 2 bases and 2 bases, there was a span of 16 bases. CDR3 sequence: CASSLAARVGPYEQYV. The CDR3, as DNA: TGTGCCAGCAGTTTAGCGGCGAGGGTTGGCCCCTACGAGCAGTACGTC.

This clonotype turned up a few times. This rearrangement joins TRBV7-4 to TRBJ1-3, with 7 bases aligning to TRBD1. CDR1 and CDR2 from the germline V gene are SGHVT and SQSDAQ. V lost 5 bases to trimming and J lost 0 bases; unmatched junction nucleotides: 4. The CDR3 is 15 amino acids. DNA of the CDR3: TGTGCCAGCAGCCCTACAGGGGCCTCTGGAAACACCATATATTTT. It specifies CASSPTGASGNTIYF.

Here the CDR3 DNA reads TGCGCCAGCAGCCACGGACTAGCAGGGGAGCTGTTTTTT. This gives the protein CASSHGLAGELFF. The V and J genes are TRBV4-3 and TRBJ2-2; 8 bases are shared with TRBD2. The CDR3 consists of 13 residues. Germline V lookup: CDR1 LGHNA, CDR2 YSLEER. After removal of 3 bases from V and 8 bases from J, the junction contained 2 bases not matched to a gene.

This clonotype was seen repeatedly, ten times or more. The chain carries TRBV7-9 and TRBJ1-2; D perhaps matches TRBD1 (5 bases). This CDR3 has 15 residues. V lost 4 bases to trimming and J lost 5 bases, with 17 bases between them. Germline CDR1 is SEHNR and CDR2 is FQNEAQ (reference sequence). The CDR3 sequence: CASSSGAQPPYGYTF. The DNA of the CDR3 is TGTGCCAGCAGCTCCGGGGCTCAGCCCCCGTATGGCTACACCTTC. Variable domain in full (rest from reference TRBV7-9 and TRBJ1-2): DTGVSQNPRHKITKRGQNVTFRCDPISEHNRLYWYRQTLGQGPEFLTYFQNEAQLEKSRLLSDRFSAERPKGSFSTLEIQRTEQGDSAMYLCASSSGAQPPYGYTFGSGTRLTVV.

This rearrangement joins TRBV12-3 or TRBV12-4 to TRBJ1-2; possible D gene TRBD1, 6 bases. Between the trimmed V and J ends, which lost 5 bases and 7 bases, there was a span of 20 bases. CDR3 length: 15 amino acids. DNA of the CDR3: TGTGCCAGCAGTCTCGGACCCACGGGGGCAGGTGGCTACACCTTC. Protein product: CASSLGPTGAGGYTF.

CDR3 nucleotides: TGTGCCAGCACCCCAGTCGGGGGACCAGAAGCTTTCTTT. Translation: CASTPVGGPEAFF. The rearrangement links TRBV12-3 or TRBV12-4 to TRBJ1-1; a weak D match, TRBD1 (5 bases). There are 13 residues in the CDR3. Trimming cost V 7 bases and J 8 bases, with 17 bases left between them.

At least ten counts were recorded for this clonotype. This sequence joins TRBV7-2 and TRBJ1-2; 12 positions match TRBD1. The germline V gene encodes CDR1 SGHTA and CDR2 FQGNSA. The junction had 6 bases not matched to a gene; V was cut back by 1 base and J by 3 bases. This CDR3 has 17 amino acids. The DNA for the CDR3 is TGTGCCAGCAGCTTAGTGGGACAGGGGGCGCGGTACTATGGCTACACCTTC. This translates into CASSLVGQGARYYGYTF.

CDR3: CASSPGTIEKLFF. The CDR3, as DNA: TGTGCCAGCAGCCCAGGGACAATCGAAAAACTGTTTTTT. The chain uses TRBV7-9 and TRBJ1-4; D is perhaps TRBD1 (6 bases). This CDR3 region has 13 residues. Trimming removed 5 bases from V and 8 bases from J, with 12 bases in between. CDR1 is SEHNR and CDR2 is FQNEAQ in the germline V gene (reference sequence).

The CDR3: CASSPFLAGAGNEQFF. CDR3 nucleotides: TGTGCCAGCAGTCCTTTCCTAGCGGGGGCGGGGAATGAGCAGTTCTTC. The chain is built from TRBV6-2 or TRBV6-3 and TRBJ2-1; 10 nucleotides match TRBD2. This CDR3 is 16 amino acids long. Germline CDR1 reads MNHEY; CDR2 reads SVGEGT. With 5 bases clipped from V and 7 bases from J, the junction kept 11 bases outside the gene matches.

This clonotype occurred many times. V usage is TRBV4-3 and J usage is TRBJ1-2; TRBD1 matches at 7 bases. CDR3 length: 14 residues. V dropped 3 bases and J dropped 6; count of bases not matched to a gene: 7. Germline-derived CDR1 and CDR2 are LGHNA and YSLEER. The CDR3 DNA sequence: TGCGCCAGCAGCCATCTAGACAGGGCGGATGGCTACACCTTC. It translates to CASSHLDRADGYTF.

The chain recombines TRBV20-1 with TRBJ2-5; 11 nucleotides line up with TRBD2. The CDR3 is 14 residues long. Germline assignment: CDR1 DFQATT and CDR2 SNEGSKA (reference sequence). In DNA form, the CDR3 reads TGCACCGGGGACCTAGCGGGGGGCAAAGAGACCCAGTACTTC. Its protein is CTGDLAGGKETQYF.

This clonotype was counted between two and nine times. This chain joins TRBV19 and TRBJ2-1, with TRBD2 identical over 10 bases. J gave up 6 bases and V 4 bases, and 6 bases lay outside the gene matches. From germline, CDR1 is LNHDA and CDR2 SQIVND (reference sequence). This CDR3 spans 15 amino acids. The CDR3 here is CASSKGSGGSNEQFF. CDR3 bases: TGTGCCAGTAGTAAGGGTAGCGGGGGGTCCAATGAGCAGTTCTTC.

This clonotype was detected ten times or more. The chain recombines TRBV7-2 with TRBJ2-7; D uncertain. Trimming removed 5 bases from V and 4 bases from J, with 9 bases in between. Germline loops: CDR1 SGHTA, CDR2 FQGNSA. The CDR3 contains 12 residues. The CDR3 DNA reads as TGTGCCAGCAGCCACCCGGGTTACGAGCAGTACGTC. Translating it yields CASSHPGYEQYV.

The CDR3 DNA sequence: TGTGCCAGCAGTTCGCTCGCTAGGCCCGGATTCCCCCCAGATACGCAGTATTTT. It translates to CASSSLARPGFPPDTQYF. The chain is built from TRBV28 and TRBJ2-3, with D unresolved. Trimming shortened V by 4 bases and J by 4 bases, and 24 bases separated the two germline ends. The CDR3 covers 18 residues. Per the germline V gene, CDR1 is MDHEN and CDR2 is SYDVKM. Variable domain in full (rest from reference TRBV28 and TRBJ2-3): DVKVTQSSRYLVKRTGEKVFLECVQDMDHENMFWYRQDPGLGLRLIYFSYDVKMKEKGDIPEGYSVSREKKERFSLILESASTNQTSMYLCASSSLARPGFPPDTQYFGPGTRLTVL.

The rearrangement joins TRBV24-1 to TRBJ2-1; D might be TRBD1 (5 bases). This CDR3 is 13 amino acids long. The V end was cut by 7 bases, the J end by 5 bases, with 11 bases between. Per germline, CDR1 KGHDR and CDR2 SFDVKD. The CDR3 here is CATRRQTDNEQFF. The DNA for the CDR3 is TGTGCCACCAGGAGACAGACTGACAATGAGCAGTTCTTC.

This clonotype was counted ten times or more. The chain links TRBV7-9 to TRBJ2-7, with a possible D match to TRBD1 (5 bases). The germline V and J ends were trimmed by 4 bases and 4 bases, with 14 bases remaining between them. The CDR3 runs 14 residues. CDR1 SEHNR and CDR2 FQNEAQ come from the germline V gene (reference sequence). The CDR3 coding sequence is TGTGCCAGCAGCTCGGACATTGGTCCATACGAGCAGTACTTC. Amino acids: CASSSDIGPYEQYF.

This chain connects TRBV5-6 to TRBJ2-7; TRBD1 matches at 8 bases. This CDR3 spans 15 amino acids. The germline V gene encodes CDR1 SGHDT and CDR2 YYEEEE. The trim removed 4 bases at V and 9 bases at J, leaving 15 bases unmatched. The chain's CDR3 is CASSAGTGPLRGQYF. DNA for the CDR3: TGTGCCAGCAGCGCCGGGACAGGTCCTCTACGAGGGCAGTACTTC.

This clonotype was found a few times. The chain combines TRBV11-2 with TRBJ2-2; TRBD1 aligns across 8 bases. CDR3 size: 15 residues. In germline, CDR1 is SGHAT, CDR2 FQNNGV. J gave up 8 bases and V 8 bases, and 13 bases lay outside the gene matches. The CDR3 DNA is TGTGCCAGCGTTCCATACAGGGGGGTCCCTGGGGAGCTGTTTTTT. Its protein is CASVPYRGVPGELFF. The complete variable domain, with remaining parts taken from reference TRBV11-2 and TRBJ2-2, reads EAGVAQSPRYKIIEKRQSVAFWCNPISGHATLYWYQQILGQGPKLLIQFQNNGVVDDSQLPKDRFSAERLKGVDSTLKIQPAKLEDSAVYLCASVPYRGVPGELFFGEGSRLTVL.

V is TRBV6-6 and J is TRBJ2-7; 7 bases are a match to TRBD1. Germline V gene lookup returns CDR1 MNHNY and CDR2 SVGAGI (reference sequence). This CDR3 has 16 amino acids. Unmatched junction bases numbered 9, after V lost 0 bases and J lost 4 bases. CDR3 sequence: CASSYSLTGTRYEQYF. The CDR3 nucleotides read TGTGCCAGCAGTTACTCGTTGACAGGGACAAGGTACGAGCAGTACTTC.

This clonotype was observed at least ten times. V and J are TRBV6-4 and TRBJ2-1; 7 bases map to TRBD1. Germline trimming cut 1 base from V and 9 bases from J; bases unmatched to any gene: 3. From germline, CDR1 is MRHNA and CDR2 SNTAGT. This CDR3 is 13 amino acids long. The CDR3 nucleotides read TGTGCCAGCAGTGACTTTCCAGGGGGTGAGCAGTTCTTC. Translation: CASSDFPGGEQFF.

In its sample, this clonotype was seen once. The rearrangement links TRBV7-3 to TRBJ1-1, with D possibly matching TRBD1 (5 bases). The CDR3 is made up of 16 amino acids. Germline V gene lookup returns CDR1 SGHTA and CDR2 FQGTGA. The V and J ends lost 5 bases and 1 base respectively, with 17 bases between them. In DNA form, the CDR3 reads TGTGCCAGCAGCCCACTTGGTGGCGGACAGAACACTGAAGCTTTCTTT. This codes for CASSPLGGGQNTEAFF.

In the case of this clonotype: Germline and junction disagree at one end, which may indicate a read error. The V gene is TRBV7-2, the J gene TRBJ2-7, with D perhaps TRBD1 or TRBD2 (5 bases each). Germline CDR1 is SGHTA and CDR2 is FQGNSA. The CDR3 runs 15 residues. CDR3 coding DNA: TGTGCCAGCAGCTACCGGGACCCCCCTTCCCACGAGCAGTGCTTC. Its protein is CASSYRDPPSHEQCF. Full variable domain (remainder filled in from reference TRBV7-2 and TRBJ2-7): GAGVSQSPSNKVTEKGKDVELRCDPISGHTALYWYRQSLGQGLEFLIYFQGNSAPDKSGLPSDRFSAERTGGSVSTLTIQRTQQEDSAVYLCASSYRDPPSHEQCFGPGTRLTVT.

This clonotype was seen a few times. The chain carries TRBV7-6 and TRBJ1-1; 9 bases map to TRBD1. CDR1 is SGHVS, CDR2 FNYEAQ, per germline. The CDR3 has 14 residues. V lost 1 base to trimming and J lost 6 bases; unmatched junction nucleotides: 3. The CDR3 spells CASSLVTGGSEAFF. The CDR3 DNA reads TGTGCCAGCAGCTTAGTTACAGGGGGCTCTGAAGCTTTCTTT.

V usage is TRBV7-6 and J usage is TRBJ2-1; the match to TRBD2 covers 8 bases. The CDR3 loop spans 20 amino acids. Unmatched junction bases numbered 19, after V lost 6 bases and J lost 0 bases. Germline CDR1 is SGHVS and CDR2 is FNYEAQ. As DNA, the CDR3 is TGTGCCAGCAGGTCATCAGGTTTCGAGCGGGGGCTAAGCTCCTACAATGAGCAGTTCTTC. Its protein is CASRSSGFERGLSSYNEQFF.

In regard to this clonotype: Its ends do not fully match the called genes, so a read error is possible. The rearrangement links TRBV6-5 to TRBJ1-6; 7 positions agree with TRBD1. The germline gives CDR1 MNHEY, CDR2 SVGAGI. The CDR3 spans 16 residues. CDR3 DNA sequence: TGTGCCAGCAGTTACTCGAGAGGGGGCGCGAATTCACCCCCCCACTTT. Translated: CASSYSRGGANSPPHF.